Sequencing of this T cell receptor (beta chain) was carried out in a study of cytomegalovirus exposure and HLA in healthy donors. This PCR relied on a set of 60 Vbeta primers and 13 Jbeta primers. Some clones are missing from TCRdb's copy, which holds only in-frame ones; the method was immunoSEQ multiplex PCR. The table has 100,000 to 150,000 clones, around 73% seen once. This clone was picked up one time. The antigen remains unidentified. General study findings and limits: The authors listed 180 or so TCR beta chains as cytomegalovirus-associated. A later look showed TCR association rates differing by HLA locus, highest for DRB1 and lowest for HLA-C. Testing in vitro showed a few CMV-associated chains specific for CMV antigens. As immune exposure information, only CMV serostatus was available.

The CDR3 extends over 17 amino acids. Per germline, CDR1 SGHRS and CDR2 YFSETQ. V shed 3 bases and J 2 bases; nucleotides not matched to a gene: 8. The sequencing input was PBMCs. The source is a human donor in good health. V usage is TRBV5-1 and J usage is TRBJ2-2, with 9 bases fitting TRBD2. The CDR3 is CASSWQSGGPNTGELFF. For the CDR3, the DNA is TGCGCCAGCAGCTGGCAAAGCGGGGGGCCAAACACCGGGGAGCTGTTTTTT.